Given below is one TCR beta chain in context. A much bigger clone sits one base away, suggesting this may be a read error. This entry comes from a study of molecular identifiers for immune sequencing clone quantification. CDR1 is SNHLY and CDR2 is FYNNEI in the germline V gene. This CDR3 region has 14 residues. TCRdb fed the PCR reads into MiXCR, producing one record per CDR3 protein. The sample carries just under 650,000 distinct CDR3 sequences, about 20% recorded once. The sequenced sample was naive CD8+ T cells from blood, with Jurkat cell RNA spiked in. Subset described: FACS-sorted CD8+CD4-CCR7+CD45RA+ naive T cells. The clonotype was recovered from a human donor in good health. Some libraries in this study had Jurkat cell RNA spiked in. The genes are TRBV2 and TRBJ1-2, with D unclear. CDR3: CAGSEFAGNYGYTF. The CDR3 region has the DNA TGTGCCGGCAGTGAATTCGCAGGCAACTATGGCTACACCTTC. Complete variable domain (other parts from reference TRBV2 and TRBJ1-2): EPEVTQTPSHQVTQMGQEVILRCVPISNHLYFYWYRQILGQKVEFLVSFYNNEISEKSEIFDDQFSVERPDGSNFTLKIRSTKLEDSAMYFCAGSEFAGNYGYTFGSGTRLTVV.